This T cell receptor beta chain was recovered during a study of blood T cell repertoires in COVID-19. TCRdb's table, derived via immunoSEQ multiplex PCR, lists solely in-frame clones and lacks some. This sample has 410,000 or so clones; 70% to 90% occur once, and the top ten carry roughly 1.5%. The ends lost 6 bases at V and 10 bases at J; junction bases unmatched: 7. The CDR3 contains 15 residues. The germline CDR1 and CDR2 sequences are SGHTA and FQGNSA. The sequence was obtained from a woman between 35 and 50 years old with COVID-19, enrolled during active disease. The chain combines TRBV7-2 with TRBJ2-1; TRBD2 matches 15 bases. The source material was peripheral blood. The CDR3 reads CASSGLAGGPKEQFF. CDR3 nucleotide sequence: TGTGCCAGCAGTGGACTAGCGGGGGGGCCGAAAGAGCAGTTCTTC.